Following are 3 T cell receptor beta chains from one sample sequenced in a study of PD-L1 blockade in urothelial cancer. Sequencing used immunoSEQ multiplex PCR; TCRdb keeps in-frame clones, though not all of them. The table shows tens of thousands of clones, with about nine tenths occurring only once. Sequenced here: PBMCs, sampled around atezolizumab (anti-PD-L1) treatment. The receptors here all came from a woman in her seventies with urothelial cancer.

The chain carries TRBV4-2 and TRBJ2-7; TRBD1 matches 8 bases. CDR1 and CDR2 (germline): LGHNA, YNFKEQ. The CDR3 runs to 15 residues. V lost 3 bases and J lost 2; bases outside the gene matches: 6. CDR3: CASSHGQGKAYEQYF. CDR3 nucleotide sequence: TGTGCCAGCAGCCATGGACAGGGAAAAGCCTACGAGCAGTACTTC.

The J gene is TRBJ2-1, the V gene TRBV5-4, with 10 bases lining up with TRBD1. Looked up from germline, CDR1 is SGHNT and CDR2 is YYREEE (reference sequence). With V trimmed by 6 bases and J by 6 bases, 9 bases remained unmatched. The CDR3 extends over 15 amino acids. The DNA of the CDR3 is TGTGCCAGCACCCTAGGACAGGGGGTAATCAATGAGCAGTTCTTC. Its translation is CASTLGQGVINEQFF.

This clone showed up just once. The genes are TRBV28 and TRBJ2-7, with TRBD1 matching over 10 bases. This CDR3 comprises 15 residues. Germline CDR1 MDHEN, CDR2 SYDVKM. V was pared by 6 bases and J by 0 bases, with 5 bases of the junction left unmatched. CDR3: CASRRQGATSYEQYF. The CDR3 nucleotides are TGTGCCAGCAGACGACAGGGGGCCACCTCCTACGAGCAGTACTTC.